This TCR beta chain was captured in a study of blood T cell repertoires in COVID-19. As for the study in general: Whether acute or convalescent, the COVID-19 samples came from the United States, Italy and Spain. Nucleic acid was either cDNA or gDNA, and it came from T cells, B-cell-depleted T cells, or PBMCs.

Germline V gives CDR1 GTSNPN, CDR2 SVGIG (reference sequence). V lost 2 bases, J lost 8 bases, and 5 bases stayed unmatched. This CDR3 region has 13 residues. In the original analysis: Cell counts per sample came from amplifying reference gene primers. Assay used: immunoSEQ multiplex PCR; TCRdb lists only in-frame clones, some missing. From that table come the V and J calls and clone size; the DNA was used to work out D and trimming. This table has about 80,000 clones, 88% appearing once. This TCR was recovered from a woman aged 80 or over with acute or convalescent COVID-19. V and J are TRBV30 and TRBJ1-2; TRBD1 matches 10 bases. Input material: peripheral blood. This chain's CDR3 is CAWSTGQGPGYTF. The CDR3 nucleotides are TGTGCCTGGAGTACGGGACAGGGGCCCGGCTACACCTTC.